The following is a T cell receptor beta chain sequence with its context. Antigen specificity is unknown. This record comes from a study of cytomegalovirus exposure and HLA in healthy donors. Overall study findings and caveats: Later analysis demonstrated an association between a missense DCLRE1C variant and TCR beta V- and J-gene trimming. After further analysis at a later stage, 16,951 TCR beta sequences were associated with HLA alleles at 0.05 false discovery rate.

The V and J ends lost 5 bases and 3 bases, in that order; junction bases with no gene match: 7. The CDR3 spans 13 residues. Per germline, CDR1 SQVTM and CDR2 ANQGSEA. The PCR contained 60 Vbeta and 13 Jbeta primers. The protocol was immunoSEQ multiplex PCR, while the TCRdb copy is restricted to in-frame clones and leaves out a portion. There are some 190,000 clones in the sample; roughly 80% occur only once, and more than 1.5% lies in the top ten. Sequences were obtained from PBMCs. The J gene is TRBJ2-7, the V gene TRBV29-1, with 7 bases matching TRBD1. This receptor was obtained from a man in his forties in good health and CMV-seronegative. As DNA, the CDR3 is TGCAGCGTTTTGCACAGGGGTGGCTACGAGCAGTACTTC. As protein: CSVLHRGGYEQYF.